The clone carrying this TCR beta chain was detected many times. Original analysis: There were a median of around 100,000 TCRs per sample, with a range from roughly 20,000 to 700,000. TCRdb re-called the RACE reads through MiXCR, storing one row per CDR3 protein. The V and J calls shown here were made by TCRdb, not taken from the authors' results. The table lists about 82,000 distinct CDR3 sequences, less than 8.5% of them singletons. Time point indicated: patch test 2, 6 weeks after DPC sensitization. As to treatment: therapeutic diphenylcyclopropenone sensitization with weekly scalp DPC. Unfractionated whole blood served as the source for total RNA extraction. This CDR3 has 15 residues. Per germline, CDR1 SNHLY and CDR2 FYNNEI. Deletions cut 3 bases from V and 9 bases from J, with 21 bases between. This entry belongs to a study of human T cells and chemical hapten exposure. Study context: Subjects had 2% DPC placed on 2 cm by 2 cm of upper inner arm skin for sensitization. From small differences in pooled library volume came most of the variation in per-sample TCR yields.

The chain is built from TRBV2 and TRBJ2-7; tentatively, D is TRBD1 or TRBD2 (5 bases each). The sequence came from a woman younger than 45 with alopecia areata. Some clones in this sample may be carry-over from other donors' samples. This specimen was whole blood, taken in connection with sensitization to the hapten diphenylcyclopropenone (DPC). This chain's CDR3 is CASSDGTTTIMGQYF. In DNA form, the CDR3 reads TGTGCCAGCAGTGACGGGACCACCACCATTATGGGGCAGTACTTC.